A single sample is the source of the 14 T cell receptor beta chains below, sequenced in a study of CD8 T cells in ankylosing spondylitis. TCRdb redid the calling of the 5' RACE reads with MiXCR, one entry per CDR3 protein. This table holds under 200,000 distinct CDR3 sequences, around 10% found once. The source material was blood, either unsorted or a sorted T cell fraction (not recorded which). All receptors derive from a male donor with ankylosing spondylitis or in good health (not recorded which).

J is TRBJ2-1 and V is TRBV18; no definite D call. The V gene lost 0 bases and the J gene lost 5 bases, with 8 bases spanning the gap. This CDR3 has 14 amino acids. CDR1 is KGHSH, CDR2 LQKENI, per germline. This CDR3 reads CASSPPSADNEQFF. CDR3 DNA sequence: TGTGCCAGCTCACCACCGTCGGCGGACAATGAGCAGTTCTTC.

This clonotype was observed many times. J is TRBJ1-2 and V is TRBV20-1; D gene ambiguous. V lost 3 bases, J lost 6 bases, and 14 bases lay in between. Per the germline V gene, CDR1 is DFQATT and CDR2 is SNEGSKA (reference sequence). This CDR3 is 13 amino acids long. The CDR3 reads CSASPRQINGYTF. The DNA for the CDR3 is TGCAGTGCTAGTCCTCGGCAGATAAATGGCTACACCTTC.

This clonotype was picked up a small number of times. The chain uses TRBV16 and TRBJ1-1, with D possibly being TRBD1 (6 bases). Germline assignment: CDR1 KGHSY and CDR2 FQNENV. The CDR3 has 13 residues. Trimming removed 4 bases at V and 8 bases at J, with 14 bases between. The DNA of the CDR3 is TGTGCCAGCAGCCCACACCGTCAGGGGGAAGCTTTCTTT. It yields the protein CASSPHRQGEAFF.

Of note for this clonotype: One base away lies a much larger clone, so this may be a sequencing read error. V gene TRBV12-3 or TRBV12-4 combines with J gene TRBJ2-7, with D tentatively TRBD1 (6 bases). Trimming left V 6 bases short and J 9 bases short, with 21 bases between. The CDR3 consists of 14 residues. As DNA, the CDR3 is TGTGCCAGCAGCCTTACAGGGAACAAGGACGCGCAGTACTTC. Residues: CASSLTGNKDAQYF.

The chain has TRBV29-1 and TRBJ2-6; no reliable D call. V lost 0 bases to trimming and J lost 0 bases, with 15 bases between them. In germline, CDR1 is SQVTM, CDR2 ANQGSEA. The CDR3 spans 18 residues. In nucleotides, the CDR3 is TGCAGCGTTGAAGACCGGCCCTCCCCTGCCTCTGGGGCCAACGTCCTGACTTTC. Its translation: CSVEDRPSPASGANVLTF.

V gene TRBV6-5 combines with J gene TRBJ2-6; D is unclear. This CDR3 comprises 17 residues. The germline gives CDR1 MNHEY, CDR2 SVGAGI. V lost 1 base to trimming and J lost 0 bases, with 10 bases between them. The chain's CDR3 is CASSYFAVSSGANVLTF. CDR3 sequence (DNA): TGTGCCAGCAGTTACTTTGCGGTTTCCTCTGGGGCCAACGTCCTGACTTTC.

In its sample, this clonotype was seen many times. The chain uses TRBV27 and TRBJ2-7; tentative D call: TRBD2 (5 bases). V was cut by 5 bases and J by 0 bases, with 17 bases left in between. Germline CDR1 reads MNHEY; CDR2 reads SMNVEV (reference sequence). The CDR3 spans 16 residues. The CDR3 reads CASSPLTGKPSYEQYF. DNA of the CDR3: TGTGCCAGCAGTCCTCTTACCGGGAAACCCTCCTACGAGCAGTACTTC.

In its sample, this clonotype was seen many times. This chain links TRBV12-3 or TRBV12-4 with TRBJ2-2, with unresolved D. The CDR3 extends over 12 amino acids. Trimming shortened V by 6 bases and J by 10 bases, and 12 bases separated the two germline ends. Here the CDR3 reads CASRQMIQELFF. Written as DNA, the CDR3 is TGTGCCAGCAGACAGATGATACAGGAGCTGTTTTTT.

In this sample, this clonotype turned up many times. The chain combines TRBV7-2 with TRBJ1-5; no clear D. The germline CDR1 and CDR2 sequences are SGHTA and FQGNSA. This CDR3 contains 14 residues. The ends were cut back, 8 bases at V and 2 bases at J, with 13 bases in the middle. DNA of the CDR3: TGTGCCAGCGCGTGGGCCGCGGGCAATCAGCCCCAGCATTTT. Encoded protein: CASAWAAGNQPQHF.

This clonotype was seen many times. CDR3 coding DNA: TGCAGTGCAGTCGACGGACAACGTTTCTCGGGGCACACTGAAGCTTTCTTT. It is translated as CSAVDGQRFSGHTEAFF. V usage is TRBV20-1 and J usage is TRBJ1-1, with D tentatively TRBD1 (5 bases). Deletions cut 6 bases from V and 3 bases from J, with 26 bases between. CDR1 DFQATT and CDR2 SNEGSKA come from the germline V gene (reference sequence). The CDR3 sequence is 17 residues long.

The CDR3 nucleotides are TGTGCCACCTCGCGGGACAAGAACACTGAAGCTTTCTTT. This gives the protein CATSRDKNTEAFF. This chain joins TRBV2 and TRBJ1-1; a weak D match, TRBD1 (6 bases). The ends were cut back, 10 bases at V and 1 base at J, with 13 bases in the middle. The CDR3 contains 13 residues. In germline, CDR1 is SNHLY, CDR2 FYNNEI.

The table lists this clonotype with many counts. The CDR3 nucleotides are TGCGCCAGCAGCTCCCGGACTAGCGGGGGCGTGGAGACCCAGTACTTC. This gives the protein CASSSRTSGGVETQYF. This chain connects TRBV5-1 to TRBJ2-5, with TRBD2 matching over 13 bases. The trim removed 3 bases at V and 5 bases at J, leaving 7 bases unmatched. Germline V CDR1 and CDR2: SGHRS, YFSETQ. The CDR3 has 16 amino acids.

As for this clonotype: With a much larger clone just one base away, this may be a read error. The CDR3 DNA is TGTGCCAGCAGTGAACAGGGGATAGTTACTGCAGCTTTCTTT. It yields the protein CASSEQGIVTAAFF. The V call is TRBV2, the J call TRBJ1-1; a weak D match, TRBD1 (6 bases). The CDR3 covers 14 residues. Per germline, CDR1 SNHLY and CDR2 FYNNEI.

The chain uses TRBV20-1 and TRBJ2-1; D remains ambiguous. Trimming took 5 bases from V and 12 from J, leaving 14 bases between them. This CDR3 spans 11 amino acids. The germline V gene has CDR1 DFQATT and CDR2 SNEGSKA (reference sequence). CDR3 DNA sequence: TGCAGTGCTGCCGACTGGCCGAGGCAGTTCTTC. This codes for CSAADWPRQFF.